Listed below are T cell receptor beta chains from one sample, sequenced in a study of PD-1 blockade in mismatch repair-deficient tumors. Generated by immunoSEQ multiplex PCR, the TCRdb table keeps only in-frame clones and is missing some. The sample yields 45,000 to 60,000 clones, approximately 78% seen once. The starting material was peripheral blood, obtained 4 weeks after starting pembrolizumab. The receptors stem from an adult with mismatch repair-deficient cancer. Each CDR3 is given with its conserved first and last residue. Fields, in order: J gene, V gene, D gene, clone size, CDR3 DNA, CDR3 protein. A D gene is named only where the DNA matches it firmly. Clone size is stated in some rows and not others, as once, few, many or a class when expanded.

TRBJ1-1 TRBV5-1 - - TGCGCCAGCAGCTTGGTGAACACTGAAGCTTTCTTT CASSLVNTEAFF
TRBJ2-3 TRBV6-6 - once TGTGCCAGCAGTTACTTCGGGCAGTCAGATACGCAGTATTTT CASSYFGQSDTQYF
TRBJ1-3 TRBV2 - - TGTGCCAGCAGGACTGGAATCTCTGGAAACACCATATATTTT CASRTGISGNTIYF
TRBJ2-7 TRBV30 - few TGTGCCTGGAGTGTTCAAGGGAAGCAGTACTTC CAWSVQGKQYF
TRBJ1-2 TRBV6-5 TRBD1 few TGTGCCAGCAGCCAAGACAGGGCCCCCTATGGCTACACCTTC CASSQDRAPYGYTF
TRBJ2-7 TRBV29-1 TRBD2 - TGCAGCGTTGTACTAGCGGGAGGAGGGTACGAGCAGTACTTC CSVVLAGGGYEQYF
TRBJ2-3 TRBV30 TRBD2 - TGTGCCTGGAGCGCGGGACTAGCGGGACCAGATACGCAGTATTTT CAWSAGLAGPDTQYF
TRBJ2-1 TRBV18 TRBD2 once TGTGCCAGCTCACCCTTACCCGGGACTAGCGGGAGTAATGAGCAGTTCTTC CASSPLPGTSGSNEQFF
TRBJ2-7 TRBV12-5 TRBD1 - TGTGCTAGTGGTTGGGCCGGGACAGGGAGAAGCGAGCAGTACTTC CASGWAGTGRSEQYF
TRBJ1-2 TRBV28 - - TGTGCCAGCTTCACGGACGGGCTGGGTGGCTACACCTTC CASFTDGLGGYTF
TRBJ1-2 TRBV28 - - TGTGCCAGCAGTTTAGCCGACAGTGTGAATAATGGCTACACCTTC CASSLADSVNNGYTF